These 5 T cell receptor beta chains were sequenced from one sample in a study of cytomegalovirus exposure and HLA in healthy donors. Primers: 60 Vbeta forward and 13 Jbeta reverse. Sequencing used immunoSEQ multiplex PCR; TCRdb keeps in-frame clones, though not all of them. In total, the table holds around 150,000 clones. Material: PBMCs. The receptors come from a woman aged 55-69 years in good health and CMV-seronegative.

The chain uses TRBV27 and TRBJ1-6; 7 positions match TRBD1. This CDR3 has 14 residues. V was clipped by 3 bases and J by 6 bases; unmatched bases: 2. Germline V lookup: CDR1 MNHEY, CDR2 SMNVEV (reference sequence). CDR3 residues: CASSFHRGNSPLHF. In DNA, the CDR3 is TGTGCCAGCAGTTTCCACAGGGGTAATTCACCCCTCCACTTT.

This chain connects TRBV28 to TRBJ2-3, with D possibly matching TRBD2 (6 bases). V was cut by 6 bases and J by 2 bases, with 9 bases left in between. CDR1 and CDR2 (germline): MDHEN, SYDVKM. This CDR3 is 13 amino acids long. CDR3 in amino acids: CASRLANTDTQYF. DNA of the CDR3: TGTGCCAGCAGACTAGCCAACACAGATACGCAGTATTTT.

Here the CDR3 reads CASSSARETQYF. CDR3 DNA: TGTGCCAGCAGCTCTGCTCGGGAGACCCAGTACTTC. The chain is built from TRBV7-9 and TRBJ2-5; D unclear. The V end was cut by 4 bases, the J end by 5 bases, with 8 bases between. The length of the CDR3 is 12 residues. Germline assignment: CDR1 SEHNR and CDR2 FQNEAQ (reference sequence).

J is TRBJ2-5 and V is TRBV25-1, with D perhaps TRBD1 (5 bases). Trimming stripped 3 bases from V and 1 base from J, with 9 bases between. Germline values: CDR1 MGHDK, CDR2 SYGVNS. The CDR3 extends over 14 amino acids. This CDR3 is CASSDETAQETQYF. For the CDR3, the DNA is TGTGCCAGCAGTGATGAGACAGCCCAAGAGACCCAGTACTTC.

V gene TRBV18 combines with J gene TRBJ2-5; the match to TRBD1 covers 8 bases. Germline loops: CDR1 KGHSH, CDR2 LQKENI. The J segment lost 2 bases and the V segment lost 2 bases, leaving 10 bases of the junction unmatched. The CDR3 consists of 17 residues. This CDR3 reads CASSPRNAGQGQETQYF. The CDR3 nucleotides read TGTGCCAGCTCACCAAGGAACGCCGGACAGGGTCAAGAGACCCAGTACTTC. Drawing the rest from reference TRBV18 and TRBJ2-5, the complete variable domain is NAGVMQNPRHLVRRRGQEARLRCSPMKGHSHVYWYRQLPEEGLKFMVYLQKENIIDESGMPKERFSAEFPKEGPSILRIQQVVRGDSAAYFCASSPRNAGQGQETQYFGPGTRLLVL.